The source of this TCR beta chain is a study of PD-1 blockade in classical Hodgkin lymphoma. Study in general: Nivolumab 3 mg/kg was given intravenously every 2 weeks.

Profiling relied on immunoSEQ multiplex PCR, and the TCRdb table lists in-frame clones only, not all of them. The data show about 22,000 clones, approximately 69% seen once. Germline CDR1 reads SGHNT; CDR2 reads YENEEA. V was cut by 1 base and J by 0 bases, with 9 bases left in between. The CDR3 runs to 15 residues. Regarding this clone: Its specificity is not known.

The study, taken as a whole, reports: By C4D1, CD4+ diversity increased significantly, especially in complete responders.

Every single patient, without exception, relapsed after autologous stem cell transplantation, and brentuximab vedotin exposure varied. Best responses fell into complete response, partial response or progressive disease. The chain recombines TRBV11-3 with TRBJ1-2; maybe TRBD1 (6 bases). The sequencing here drew on peripheral blood mononuclear cells (PBMCs), taken at baseline. The sequence came from a human donor with classical Hodgkin lymphoma. In DNA form, the CDR3 reads TGTGCCAGCAGCTTAGGGACAGAACCTAACTATGGCTACACCTTC. The encoded protein is CASSLGTEPNYGYTF.